These T cell receptor beta chains were read from a single sample in a study of Ad26.COV2.S vaccination and SARS-CoV-2 variants. Sequenced by immunoSEQ multiplex PCR; TCRdb stores in-frame clones only, minus some. This sample yields more than 300,000 clones, of which about 82% are seen a single time; 2% to 2.5% belongs to the top ten. The sequenced sample was peripheral blood, obtained in a trial of Ad26.COV2.S vaccine versus placebo. The receptors derive from a person aged 18-65 years who received the Ad26.COV2.S COVID-19 vaccine or a placebo. The CDR3 runs from the conserved cysteine through the conserved F or W. The D gene is left open where the match is weak. Clone size is given for some rows only: seen once, a few or many times, or a class if the clone is expanded.

j_gene	v_gene	abundance	d_gene	CDR3aa	CDR3nt
TRBJ2-5	TRBV4-2	.	TRBD1	CASSQEGLDRDRDETQYF	TGTGCCAGCAGCCAAGAGGGCCTAGACCGGGACAGGGACGAGACCCAGTACTTC
TRBJ1-2	TRBV19	few	TRBD1	CASSYRDRAGYTF	TGTGCCAGTAGTTACCGGGACAGGGCTGGCTACACCTTC
TRBJ1-6	TRBV5-5	.	.	CASSLAFGGSSPLHF	TGTGCCAGCAGCTTGGCCTTCGGGGGGAGTTCACCCCTCCACTTT
TRBJ2-6	TRBV18	once	TRBD1	CASSPRTGDDFSGANVLTF	TGTGCCAGCTCACCGCGGACAGGGGACGACTTCTCTGGGGCCAACGTCCTGACTTTC
TRBJ2-2	TRBV7-3	.	.	CASSLTVNTGELFF	TGTGCCAGCAGCTTGACGGTAAACACCGGGGAGCTGTTTTTT
TRBJ1-1	TRBV5-6	.	.	CASSLPGTVNTEAFF	TGTGCCAGCAGCCTTCCCGGCACAGTGAACACTGAAGCTTTCTTT
TRBJ1-5	TRBV28	few	.	CASSLTGGNQPQHF	TGTGCCAGCAGTTTGACTGGGGGTAATCAGCCCCAGCATTTT
TRBJ1-2	TRBV9	.	TRBD1	CASSVRTGPYGYTF	TGTGCCAGCAGCGTGAGGACAGGGCCTTATGGCTACACCTTC
TRBJ1-2	TRBV6-5	many	.	CASSYARGAYGYTF	TGTGCCAGCAGTTATGCCCGGGGGGCCTATGGCTACACCTTC
TRBJ2-7	TRBV6-2/TRBV6-3	few	.	CASSLDSNYEQYF	TGTGCCAGCAGCCTCGACAGTAACTACGAGCAGTACTTC
TRBJ2-7	TRBV5-4	.	TRBD1	CASSSWDREDEQYF	TGTGCCAGCAGCTCCTGGGACAGGGAGGACGAGCAGTACTTC
TRBJ1-1	TRBV6-6	.	.	CASSYPTMENTEAFF	TGTGCCAGCAGTTACCCGACGATGGAGAACACTGAAGCTTTCTTT
TRBJ1-1	TRBV5-1	few	TRBD1	CASSYGGTANTEAFF	TGCGCCAGCAGTTATGGTGGGACAGCTAACACTGAAGCTTTCTTT
TRBJ2-1	TRBV2	.	.	CASRLSSPTYNEQFF	TGTGCCAGCAGGCTTTCTAGCCCAACGTACAATGAGCAGTTCTTC
TRBJ1-6	TRBV5-1	.	.	CASSLGGAGRSPLHF	TGCGCCAGCAGCTTGGGAGGGGCAGGGCGATCACCCCTCCACTTT
TRBJ1-1	TRBV7-2	.	.	CASSLMRTANTEAFF	TGTGCCAGCAGCTTAATGAGGACAGCGAACACTGAAGCTTTCTTT
TRBJ1-1	TRBV6-2/TRBV6-3	.	TRBD1	CASSSQGYTEAFF	TGTGCCAGCAGTTCACAGGGGTACACTGAAGCTTTCTTT
TRBJ2-1	TRBV19	.	.	CASTPGEVAEQFF	TGTGCCAGTACCCCTGGGGAGGTGGCTGAGCAGTTCTTC
TRBJ1-5	TRBV28	.	.	CASSLNGDQPQHF	TGTGCCAGCAGTTTAAATGGCGATCAGCCCCAGCATTTT
TRBJ1-2	TRBV7-3	once	.	CASSLRPGPGNGYTF	TGTGCCAGCAGCTTAAGGCCGGGACCAGGGAATGGCTACACCTTC
TRBJ1-3	TRBV5-1	.	.	CASSLGGAGNTIYF	TGCGCCAGCAGCTTGGGAGGTGCTGGAAACACCATATATTTT
TRBJ2-7	TRBV24-1	.	TRBD1	CATSEPPGTGGTYEQYF	TGTGCCACCAGTGAGCCCCCCGGGACAGGGGGGACCTACGAGCAGTACTTC
TRBJ2-7	TRBV6-5	.	.	CASSYSISGDNEQYF	TGTGCCAGCAGTTACTCGATTTCAGGGGATAACGAGCAGTACTTC
TRBJ2-7	TRBV7-9	.	.	CASSATGGFSAYEQYF	TGTGCCAGCAGCGCAACGGGCGGGTTTTCAGCCTACGAGCAGTACTTC
TRBJ1-3	TRBV21-1	.	.	CARDTWQGNTIYF	TGTGCCAGGGACACTTGGCAGGGAAACACCATATATTTT
TRBJ2-5	TRBV3-1/TRBV3-2	.	.	CASSHAGYQETQYF	TGTGCCAGCAGCCATGCGGGGTACCAAGAGACCCAGTACTTC
TRBJ1-1	TRBV6-5	few	.	CASRLSKGNTEAFF	TGTGCCAGCAGATTATCAAAAGGAAACACTGAAGCTTTCTTT
TRBJ2-1	TRBV15	.	TRBD2	CATSRDSMRGGNNEQFF	TGTGCCACCAGCAGAGATTCCATGCGGGGGGGAAACAATGAGCAGTTCTTC
TRBJ2-7	TRBV18	once	.	CASSPGIGDYEQYF	TGTGCCAGCTCACCGGGGATAGGGGACTACGAGCAGTACTTC
TRBJ1-4	TRBV11-3	.	.	CASSLDGKRNEKLFF	TGTGCCAGCAGCTTAGATGGGAAGAGAAATGAAAAACTGTTTTTT
TRBJ2-7	TRBV5-1	once	TRBD1	CASSLMDRGTDEQYF	TGCGCCAGCAGCTTAATGGACAGGGGGACGGACGAGCAGTACTTC
TRBJ1-1	TRBV27	.	.	CASSLSISGNTEAFF	TGTGCCAGCAGTTTATCGATTTCAGGAAACACTGAAGCTTTCTTT
TRBJ2-1	TRBV6-1	.	TRBD1	CASSDLGQGTYNEQFF	TGTGCCAGCAGTGATCTGGGACAGGGAACGTACAATGAGCAGTTCTTC
TRBJ2-5	TRBV5-1	.	TRBD1	CASSPWTGGDQETQYF	TGCGCCAGCAGCCCGTGGACAGGGGGGGACCAAGAGACCCAGTACTTC
TRBJ2-7	TRBV6-6	.	TRBD1	CASSNPGQGASYEQYF	TGTGCCAGCAGCAATCCGGGACAGGGGGCTTCCTACGAGCAGTACTTC
TRBJ2-7	TRBV5-1	.	.	CASSLGVFSSSYEQYF	TGCGCCAGCAGCTTGGGGGTATTTTCAAGCTCCTACGAGCAGTACTTC
TRBJ2-2	TRBV27	.	TRBD1	CASSFRTGGSGELFF	TGTGCCAGCAGTTTCCGGACAGGGGGTTCCGGGGAGCTGTTTTTT
TRBJ1-1	TRBV6-5	.	.	CASSYSITGTEAFF	TGTGCCAGCAGTTACTCGATTACCGGGACAGAAGCTTTCTTT
TRBJ2-6	TRBV5-1	.	.	CASSPRGYGANVLTF	TGCGCCAGCAGCCCGAGGGGGTACGGGGCCAACGTCCTGACTTTC
TRBJ2-5	TRBV28	few	TRBD1	CASQDRAETQYF	TGTGCCAGCCAGGACAGGGCGGAGACCCAGTACTTC
TRBJ2-3	TRBV18	once	TRBD1	CASRRTGNTDTQYF	TGTGCCAGCCGTAGGACAGGGAACACAGATACGCAGTATTTT
TRBJ2-7	TRBV5-1	.	TRBD2	CASSQNPGLITYEQYF	TGCGCCAGCAGCCAGAATCCGGGACTAATAACCTACGAGCAGTACTTC
TRBJ2-3	TRBV5-1	.	TRBD1	CASNLGQGRTDTQYF	TGCGCCAGCAACCTCGGACAGGGCCGAACAGATACGCAGTATTTT
TRBJ1-3	TRBV19	.	.	CASSPGRNSGNTIYF	TGTGCCAGTAGTCCCGGACGGAACTCTGGAAACACCATATATTTT
TRBJ1-1	TRBV5-6	.	.	CASSLETRGLTEAFF	TGTGCCAGCAGCTTGGAGACCCGGGGGCTAACTGAAGCTTTCTTT
TRBJ2-3	TRBV7-3	.	TRBD2	CASSPLAGVTDTQYF	TGTGCCAGCAGCCCACTAGCGGGGGTCACAGATACGCAGTATTTT
TRBJ2-7	TRBV19	.	TRBD2	CASSPGGGLSYEQYF	TGTGCCAGTAGCCCAGGCGGGGGGCTCTCCTACGAGCAGTACTTC
TRBJ2-2	TRBV13	.	.	CASSLVDKTGELFF	TGTGCCAGCAGCTTAGTGGATAAAACCGGGGAGCTGTTTTTT
TRBJ2-1	TRBV12-5	.	TRBD2	CASGLGLAGGYNEQFF	TGTGCTAGTGGTTTGGGTCTAGCGGGGGGCTACAATGAGCAGTTCTTC
TRBJ2-5	TRBV5-4	.	TRBD1	CASSLGTGLQETQYF	TGTGCCAGCAGCTTGGGGACAGGGCTCCAAGAGACCCAGTACTTC
TRBJ1-5	TRBV5-6	.	.	CASSYYPGPQHF	TGTGCCAGCAGCTACTACCCTGGGCCCCAGCATTTT
TRBJ1-5	TRBV10-2	once	.	CASSTNQGQPQHF	TGCGCCAGCAGTACGAACCAGGGTCAGCCCCAGCATTTT
TRBJ1-2	TRBV28	.	.	CASSPRERDGYTF	TGTGCCAGCAGTCCTAGGGAGCGCGATGGCTACACCTTC
TRBJ1-2	TRBV24-1	few	.	CATSDAGGYYGYTF	TGTGCCACCAGTGATGCGGGGGGGTACTATGGCTACACCTTC
TRBJ2-1	TRBV7-6	.	.	CASSLEQLGFSSYNEQFF	TGTGCCAGCAGCTTGGAGCAACTAGGGTTTAGCTCCTACAATGAGCAGTTCTTC